These 23 T cell receptor beta chains came from one sample sequenced in a study of blood T cell repertoires in COVID-19 (dated by TCRdb to the early 2020s). To prepare the library, the immunoSEQ multiplex PCR assay was applied. TCRdb limited this immuneACCESS table to in-frame rearrangements with V and J called. A share of clones is missing; checked studies link under half to unresolved V genes, and the rest is unexplained. Counted in this sample were 210,000 or so clones; approximately 85% of them appeared once. The ten largest clones represent about 8% of the sample. Sequencing was carried out using peripheral blood. Receptor source: a woman aged 45-65 years with active or convalescent COVID-19.

The chain joins TRBV5-6 to TRBJ2-3; 10 bases fit TRBD2. CDR1 is SGHDT and CDR2 is YYEEEE in the germline V gene. Trimming at V came to 2 bases and at J to 5 bases, leaving 5 bases not matched to a gene. The CDR3 sequence is 15 residues long. The CDR3 DNA reads as TGTGCCAGCAGCTTCGAGCGGGGGGGCAGAGATACGCAGTATTTT. Protein sequence: CASSFERGGRDTQYF.

The chain recombines TRBV29-1 with TRBJ1-1, with D tentatively TRBD1 (5 bases). V lost 5 bases to trimming and J lost 3 bases, with 10 bases between them. The CDR3 is made up of 12 amino acids. Germline CDR1 is SQVTM and CDR2 is ANQGSEA. This CDR3 is CSVSGGDTEAFF. The CDR3 DNA is TGCAGCGTTTCCGGAGGGGACACTGAAGCTTTCTTT.

The chain couples TRBV28 to TRBJ1-1; possibly TRBD1 for D (6 bases). The length of the CDR3 is 16 residues. V lost 2 bases and J lost 1, with 14 bases in between. The germline V gene has CDR1 MDHEN and CDR2 SYDVKM. The CDR3, as DNA: TGTGCCAGCAGTTTAGTACAGGGACGTCAGAACACTGAAGCTTTCTTT. Its translation: CASSLVQGRQNTEAFF. Drawing the rest from reference TRBV28 and TRBJ1-1, the complete variable domain is DVKVTQSSRYLVKRTGEKVFLECVQDMDHENMFWYRQDPGLGLRLIYFSYDVKMKEKGDIPEGYSVSREKKERFSLILESASTNQTSMYLCASSLVQGRQNTEAFFGQGTRLTVV.

This clone was seen a handful of times. The V gene is TRBV30, the J gene TRBJ2-3; D is unclear. The CDR3 contains 14 residues. V gave up 2 bases and J gave up 1 base, with 10 bases separating them. Germline loops: CDR1 GTSNPN, CDR2 SVGIG (reference sequence). CDR3 residues: CAWSRRQGTDTQYF. The CDR3 region has the DNA TGTGCCTGGAGTAGGCGACAAGGCACAGATACGCAGTATTTT.

The chain uses TRBV7-2 and TRBJ1-4, with 7 bases fitting TRBD1. The CDR3 extends over 14 amino acids. The ends lost 5 bases at V and 4 bases at J; junction bases unmatched: 4. Per the germline V gene, CDR1 is SGHTA and CDR2 is FQGNSA. The CDR3 DNA sequence: TGTGCCAGCAGCCCTCGACAGGGTAATGAAAAACTGTTTTTT. This sequence encodes CASSPRQGNEKLFF.

The rearrangement joins TRBV5-1 to TRBJ2-5, with 7 nucleotides matching TRBD1. The CDR3 extends over 13 amino acids. J lost 5 bases, V lost 4 bases, and 5 bases had no gene match. Germline lookup yields CDR1 SGHRS and CDR2 YFSETQ. The CDR3 loop reads CASSLRGTETQYF. Written as DNA, the CDR3 is TGCGCCAGCAGCCTCAGGGGGACGGAGACCCAGTACTTC. The full variable domain, with the rest looked up from reference TRBV5-1 and TRBJ2-5, is KAGVTQTPRYLIKTRGQQVTLSCSPISGHRSVSWYQQTPGQGLQFLFEYFSETQRNKGNFPGRFSGRQFSNSRSEMNVSTLELGDSALYLCASSLRGTETQYFGPGTRLLVL.

V is TRBV5-1 and J is TRBJ2-1; TRBD2 is a possible D gene (6 bases). The CDR3 is 17 amino acids. Germline V gene lookup returns CDR1 SGHRS and CDR2 YFSETQ. Trimming pared 4 bases from V and 4 bases from J, leaving 21 bases between. Here the CDR3 reads CASSPDLERERYNEQFF. The CDR3 DNA is TGCGCCAGCAGCCCCGACCTCGAACGGGAGCGGTACAATGAGCAGTTCTTC.

In its sample, this clone was seen a few times. J is TRBJ1-1 and V is TRBV20-1, with D possibly being TRBD1 (5 bases). This CDR3 region has 11 residues. Germline V gene sequence: CDR1 DFQATT, CDR2 SNEGSKA (reference sequence). CDR3 coding DNA: TGCGCAAGGGACTCGAACACTGAAGCTTTCTTT. Its protein is CARDSNTEAFF.

This chain uses TRBV27 with TRBJ2-7; TRBD1 aligns across 7 bases. Germline V gives CDR1 MNHEY, CDR2 SMNVEV (reference sequence). CDR3 size: 15 residues. The ends lost 7 bases at V and 0 bases at J; junction bases unmatched: 9. CDR3 DNA sequence: TGTGCCAGCACCTTAAGACAGGGAGCCTCCTACGAGCAGTACGTC. Translation: CASTLRQGASYEQYV.

The chain recombines TRBV4-1 with TRBJ2-1; 7 nucleotides align to TRBD1. Germline V gene data show CDR1 as MGHRA and CDR2 as YSYEKL. The CDR3 totals 16 residues. Trimming took 3 bases from V and 6 from J; bases not matched to a gene: 11. CDR3 DNA sequence: TGCGCCAGCAGCCAGACTCGGGACAGAAGATTCAATGAGCAGTTCTTC. As protein: CASSQTRDRRFNEQFF.

V is TRBV6-5 and J is TRBJ1-1; 7 positions match TRBD1. Germline values: CDR1 MNHEY, CDR2 SVGAGI. Trimming at V came to 5 bases and at J to 1 base, leaving 4 bases not matched to a gene. This CDR3 is built from 14 residues. The DNA of the CDR3 is TGTGCCAGCAGTCGACAGGGCGCGAACACTGAAGCTTTCTTT. This encodes CASSRQGANTEAFF.

In its sample, this clone was seen a few times. This rearrangement joins TRBV5-6 to TRBJ2-7, with 12 bases lining up with TRBD1. V was clipped by 6 bases and J by 4 bases; unmatched bases: 8. Germline values: CDR1 SGHDT, CDR2 YYEEEE. The CDR3 is made up of 15 amino acids. CDR3 DNA: TGTGCCAGCACACCGGGACAGGGGGCAGGTTACGAGCAGTACTTC. It encodes CASTPGQGAGYEQYF. Drawing the rest from reference TRBV5-6 and TRBJ2-7, the complete variable domain is DAGVTQSPTHLIKTRGQQVTLRCSPKSGHDTVSWYQQALGQGPQFIFQYYEEEERQRGNFPDRFSGHQFPNYSSELNVNALLLGDSALYLCASTPGQGAGYEQYFGPGTRLTVT.

V is TRBV11-1 and J is TRBJ2-7; D gene ambiguous. CDR1 and CDR2 from the germline V gene are SGHAT and FQDESV (reference sequence). The CDR3 runs 13 residues. Deletions cut 1 base from V and 3 bases from J, with 7 bases between. The CDR3 DNA reads as TGTGCCAGCAGCTTAGGACAAGTCTACGAGCAGTACTTC. It encodes CASSLGQVYEQYF.

V gene TRBV10-3 combines with J gene TRBJ2-1, with 10 bases aligning to TRBD1. J was trimmed by 8 bases and V by 8 bases; bases with no gene match: 9. Looked up from germline, CDR1 is ENHRY and CDR2 is SYGVKD. This CDR3 is built from 14 residues. CDR3 bases: TGTGCCATCGGAGGACAGGGGGTATGGGATGAGCAGTTCTTC. Amino acid sequence: CAIGGQGVWDEQFF.

V and J are TRBV12-3 or TRBV12-4 and TRBJ2-3, with TRBD2 as a possible D gene (5 bases). The CDR3 length is 13 residues. Trimming cost V 5 bases and J 6 bases, with 12 bases left between them. CDR3 in amino acids: CASSQPTGDTQYF. The DNA for the CDR3 is TGTGCCAGCAGTCAGCCAACGGGGGATACGCAGTATTTT.

The V call is TRBV6-6, the J call TRBJ2-5, with TRBD2 matching over 8 bases. From germline, CDR1 is MNHNY and CDR2 SVGAGI (reference sequence). Germline trimming cut 5 bases from V and 2 bases from J; bases unmatched to any gene: 13. The CDR3 loop spans 17 amino acids. In DNA, the CDR3 is TGTGCCAGCAGTCCTGCTAAGGGGCGGGGGGATCAAGAGACCCAGTACTTC. Protein: CASSPAKGRGDQETQYF.

With respect to this clone: The same CDR3 also results from other DNA sequences found in this sample. The chain is built from TRBV18 and TRBJ1-2; 9 nucleotides match TRBD1. After removal of 3 bases from V and 4 bases from J, the junction contained 3 bases not matched to a gene. The germline V gene has CDR1 KGHSH and CDR2 LQKENI. This CDR3 is 14 amino acids long. Written as DNA, the CDR3 is TGTGCCAGCTCACCGGGACAGGGATCCTATGGCTACACCTTC. Its translation: CASSPGQGSYGYTF.

The genes are TRBV6-5 and TRBJ2-1, with TRBD1 as a possible D gene (6 bases). The length of the CDR3 is 14 residues. Germline CDR1 is MNHEY and CDR2 is SVGAGI. Between the trimmed V and J ends, which lost 6 bases and 12 bases, there was a span of 21 bases. CDR3 loop: CASSPNRDRSRQFF. As DNA, the CDR3 is TGTGCCAGCAGCCCAAACAGGGACCGGTCCAGGCAGTTCTTC.

V usage is TRBV6-1 and J usage is TRBJ1-1; D not certain. The germline V gene encodes CDR1 MNHNS and CDR2 SASEGT. This CDR3 has 15 amino acids. Trimming pared 2 bases from V and 5 bases from J, leaving 15 bases between. The chain's CDR3 is CASSENPGGRTEAFF. CDR3 nucleotides: TGTGCCAGCAGTGAAAATCCAGGTGGGCGTACTGAAGCTTTCTTT.

The chain uses TRBV5-6 and TRBJ2-7; TRBD2 might be the D (5 bases). Germline-derived CDR1 and CDR2 are SGHDT and YYEEEE. CDR3 length: 13 residues. The V end was cut by 6 bases, the J end by 7 bases, with 17 bases between. CDR3 amino acids: CASTTTIRPEQYF. The CDR3 DNA reads as TGTGCCAGCACCACGACTATAAGGCCAGAGCAGTACTTC.

The rearrangement links TRBV10-2 to TRBJ2-1; 9 nucleotides agree with TRBD2. V trimming: 7 bases; J trimming: 9 bases; junction bases outside the gene matches: 16. Germline V gene sequence: CDR1 WSHSY, CDR2 SAAADI. The CDR3 is 16 residues long. In DNA, the CDR3 is TGCGCCAGCATCACTTTCGGGGCGGGAGGGCTCGGTGAGCAGTTCTTC. This gives the protein CASITFGAGGLGEQFF.

The rearrangement joins TRBV5-4 to TRBJ2-5; D uncertain. The V and J ends lost 1 base and 5 bases respectively, with 15 bases between them. Germline CDR1 and CDR2: SGHNT and YYREEE (reference sequence). The CDR3 has 15 amino acids. The CDR3: CASSLIHASGETQYF. For the CDR3, the DNA is TGTGCCAGCAGCTTGATCCACGCCTCCGGGGAGACCCAGTACTTC.

This clone has just one count. The V gene is TRBV19, the J gene TRBJ2-5; 9 nucleotides line up with TRBD1. CDR3 length: 15 amino acids. The germline V gene encodes CDR1 LNHDA and CDR2 SQIVND (reference sequence). The trim removed 5 bases at V and 1 base at J, leaving 5 bases unmatched. The CDR3 is CASSPLTGGQETQYF. CDR3 nucleotide sequence: TGTGCCAGTAGTCCATTGACAGGGGGCCAAGAGACCCAGTACTTC. Drawing the rest from reference TRBV19 and TRBJ2-5, the complete variable domain is DGGITQSPKYLFRKEGQNVTLSCEQNLNHDAMYWYRQDPGQGLRLIYYSQIVNDFQKGDIAEGYSVSREKKESFPLTVTSAQKNPTAFYLCASSPLTGGQETQYFGPGTRLLVL.